What follows are 4 T cell receptor beta chains derived from one specimen sequenced in a study of post-analysis software for immune sequencing data. For these receptors, no antigen is known. Study-level points and caveats: Five or six TRBV segments, TRBV5-6, TRBV5-1 and TRBV20-1 among them, were found more frequent in patients than controls.

Tagging with unique molecular identifiers was a feature of the TCR beta cDNA libraries. TCRdb re-called the PCR reads with MiXCR, one entry per CDR3 protein. The table has roughly 730,000 distinct CDR3 sequences, about 32% seen once. The sequenced material came from blood. The origin of the receptors is a girl aged 5-17 years with multiple sclerosis.

The CDR3 loop is CASTKGRGEVETQYF. Here the CDR3 DNA reads TGTGCCAGCACCAAGGGTAGGGGAGAAGTGGAGACCCAGTACTTC. This chain connects TRBV21-1 to TRBJ2-5; the tabulated D call, TRBD2, remains unverified against the DNA. TRBV21-1 is a recognized pseudogene. The CDR3 contains 15 residues.

The genes are TRBV10-3 and TRBJ2-3; TRBD1 matches 8 bases. The V gene's germline CDR1 is ENHRY and CDR2 SYGVKD. Trimming cost V 6 bases and J 4 bases; bases outside gene matches: 9. There are 15 residues in the CDR3. The CDR3, as DNA: TGTGCCATCAGCCTAAGGACAGGGTTGGCAGATACGCAGTATTTT. Its protein product is CAISLRTGLADTQYF.

The chain is built from TRBV9 and TRBJ1-6; no clear D. This CDR3 comprises 13 residues. V lost 7 bases and J lost 10, with 15 bases in between. Germline CDR1 and CDR2: SGDLS and YYNGEE. The CDR3 loop reads CASGPQGGSPLHF. Here the CDR3 DNA reads TGTGCCAGCGGCCCACAAGGCGGGTCACCCCTCCACTTT.

This clonotype occurred a few times. The chain joins TRBV20-1 to TRBJ2-1, with unresolved D. Germline CDR1 DFQATT, CDR2 SNEGSKA (reference sequence). The CDR3 extends over 12 amino acids. The V and J ends lost 2 bases and 4 bases respectively, with 6 bases between them. CDR3 sequence reads: CSARLAYNEQFF. CDR3 in DNA: TGCAGTGCTAGACTGGCTTACAATGAGCAGTTCTTC.